These T cell receptor beta chains were read from a single sample in a study of blood T cell repertoires in COVID-19. Measured with immunoSEQ multiplex PCR; TCRdb has only the in-frame clones, and not every one. The profile shows approximately 230,000 clones, 70% to 90% of them singletons. Specimen: peripheral blood. The source of these receptors is a man older than 75 with acute or convalescent COVID-19. CDR3s include the opening cysteine and the closing phenylalanine or tryptophan. D genes are given only for firm matches. Clone size is stated in some rows and not others, as once, few, many or a class when expanded.

j_call	clone_size	cdr3_length	v_call	d_call	cdr3_nt	cdr3_aa
TRBJ1-2	-	14	TRBV7-9	-	TGTGCCAGCAGCCCCGAGGGCGTCGGCTATGGCTACACCTTC	CASSPEGVGYGYTF
TRBJ2-7	-	12	TRBV5-1	-	TGCGCCAGCAGTCCCGATTTAGCCGAGCAGTACTTC	CASSPDLAEQYF
TRBJ2-7	-	13	TRBV6-6	TRBD1	TGTGCCAGCAAGGGACAGGGGAAGTACGAGCAGTACTTC	CASKGQGKYEQYF
TRBJ1-6	-	15	TRBV10-3	TRBD1	TGTGCCATCAGTGAGTCTCAGGGGGCGCGTTCACCCCTCCACTTT	CAISESQGARSPLHF
TRBJ2-7	-	15	TRBV7-2	-	TGTGCCAGCAGCCTTCAACGGAGAAGCTCCTACGAGCAGTACTTC	CASSLQRRSSYEQYF
TRBJ2-1	few	15	TRBV5-5	-	TGTGCCAGCAGCTCAACAGGGCTAACTTACAATGAGCAGTTCTTC	CASSSTGLTYNEQFF
TRBJ2-7	-	11	TRBV19	-	TGTGCCAGTAGGGGAGGCCACGAGCAGTACTTC	CASRGGHEQYF
TRBJ2-5	-	15	TRBV15	-	TGTGCCACCAGCAGAGAGGCGAACAGGTGGGAGACCCAGTACTTC	CATSREANRWETQYF
TRBJ2-2	-	16	TRBV7-8	-	TGTGCCAGCAGCTTAGCAGCGTACGCGAACACCGGGGAGCTGTTTTTT	CASSLAAYANTGELFF
TRBJ2-2	-	16	TRBV18	TRBD1	TGTGCCAGCTCACCACAGGGACAGTTGAACACCGGGGAGCTGTTTTTT	CASSPQGQLNTGELFF
TRBJ1-5	-	14	TRBV28	-	TGTGCCAGCACCCCAGGGTATAGCAATCAGCCCCAGCATTTT	CASTPGYSNQPQHF
TRBJ1-3	-	16	TRBV9	-	TGTGCCAGCACCGGGGGGGCGCGGGGATCTGGAAACACCATATATTTT	CASTGGARGSGNTIYF
TRBJ2-1	-	14	TRBV9	TRBD1	TGTGCCAGCAGCCTCACTATGACAGGGGGCGAGCAGTTCTTC	CASSLTMTGGEQFF
TRBJ1-1	-	15	TRBV9	-	TGTGCCAGCAGCGCCCAGACAGCATTAAACACTGAAGCTTTCTTT	CASSAQTALNTEAFF
TRBJ2-5	-	15	TRBV12-5	TRBD2	TGTGCTAGTGGTTTAATGAGCGGGGAGGGAGAGACCCAGTACTTC	CASGLMSGEGETQYF
TRBJ1-2	-	13	TRBV5-1	-	TGCGCCAGCAGCTTGCCCAGTAACTATGGCTACACCTTC	CASSLPSNYGYTF
TRBJ2-1	-	13	TRBV6-5	-	TGTGCCAGCCGTTCGGACTATCACTATGAGCAGTTCTTC	CASRSDYHYEQFF
TRBJ1-1	-	15	TRBV5-1	-	TGCGCCAGCAGCTCGACAGCTCTAATGAACACTGAAGCTTTCTTT	CASSSTALMNTEAFF
TRBJ1-6	few	14	TRBV6-6	TRBD1	TGTGCCAGCGAGTCCGGGACAGGGCAATCACCCCTCCACTTT	CASESGTGQSPLHF
TRBJ1-2	-	14	TRBV6-5	TRBD1	TGTGCCAGCGACGAGAACAGGGGGCTGTTTGGCTACACCTTC	CASDENRGLFGYTF
TRBJ1-5	few	16	TRBV5-5	TRBD1	TGTGCCAGCAGCCGGACAGGGGCCCCGAGAGATCAGCCCCAGCATTTT	CASSRTGAPRDQPQHF
TRBJ2-7	-	16	TRBV4-3	-	TGCGCCAGCAGCCAAGGAAAGAGGTTAGCCTCCTACGAGCAGTACTTC	CASSQGKRLASYEQYF
TRBJ1-4	few	14	TRBV18	TRBD1	TGTGCCAGCTCACTTGACAGGGCTGTTGAAAAACTGTTTTTT	CASSLDRAVEKLFF
TRBJ2-4	-	15	TRBV7-2	-	TGTGCCAGCAGCTTAGACTGGGGGCACAAAAACATTCAGTACTTC	CASSLDWGHKNIQYF
TRBJ2-2	once	17	TRBV5-1	TRBD2	TGCGCCAGCAGCTCCAGAGGACTAGCGGGAGAAGCCGGGGAGCTGTTTTTT	CASSSRGLAGEAGELFF
TRBJ2-1	-	18	TRBV24-1	TRBD1	TGTGCCACCAGTGACCCAAGGACAGGGGGCCTCAATACAATTGAGCAGTTCTTC	CATSDPRTGGLNTIEQFF
TRBJ1-5	once	14	TRBV2	-	TGTGCCAGCAGCGTACAGGGAAACAATCAGCCCCAGCATTTT	CASSVQGNNQPQHF
TRBJ1-1	-	14	TRBV6-2/TRBV6-3	TRBD1	TGTGCCAGCAGTCCGACAGGGATGAACACTGAAGCTTTCTTT	CASSPTGMNTEAFF
TRBJ2-7	-	15	TRBV9	TRBD2	TGTGCCAGCAGCGTAGACACTAGCGTTGACTACGAGCAGTACTTC	CASSVDTSVDYEQYF
TRBJ2-7	-	16	TRBV4-1	TRBD2	TGCGCCAGCAGCCTTTCCCCCCTAGCGGGAGAGAGTGAGCAGTACTTC	CASSLSPLAGESEQYF
TRBJ2-1	-	14	TRBV7-2	-	TGTGCCAGCAGCCTATCTAGTAGGTACAATGAGCAGTTCTTC	CASSLSSRYNEQFF
TRBJ1-6	-	15	TRBV6-5	TRBD1	TGTGCCAGCAGTTACTCGACAGGGGGTAATTCACCCCTCCACTTT	CASSYSTGGNSPLHF
TRBJ2-1	-	12	TRBV2	-	TGTGCCAGCAGCCCCGGGGGAAATGAGCAGTTCTTC	CASSPGGNEQFF
TRBJ1-1	few	13	TRBV12-3/TRBV12-4	TRBD1	TGTGCCAGCAGAACAGGGACAGAACAGAAGGCTTTCTTT	CASRTGTEQKAFF
TRBJ1-5	-	15	TRBV19	-	TGTGCCAGTAGTATAACGGCGGATAGCAATCAGCCCCAGCATTTT	CASSITADSNQPQHF
TRBJ2-2	-	16	TRBV5-1	TRBD1	TGCGCCAGCAGCTTGCCAGGGGGCCGTAGCACCGGGGAGCTGTTTTTT	CASSLPGGRSTGELFF
TRBJ2-1	-	14	TRBV2	TRBD2	TGTGCCAGCACCGAACGGGGGGCCTACAATGAGCAGTTCTTC	CASTERGAYNEQFF
TRBJ1-4	-	14	TRBV7-8	-	TGTGCCAGCAGCTCCACATCAACTAATGAAAAACTGTTTTTT	CASSSTSTNEKLFF
TRBJ2-1	-	16	TRBV19	-	TGTGCCAGTAGTCACCCACGGGGGGCTAGTGACGATGAGCAGTTCTTC	CASSHPRGASDDEQFF
TRBJ1-1	-	13	TRBV18	-	TGTGCCAGCTCACCACCCCAGGACACTGAAGCTTTCTTT	CASSPPQDTEAFF
TRBJ1-2	-	12	TRBV24-1	-	TGTGCCACCTACGACAGAGTCTATGGCTACACCTTC	CATYDRVYGYTF
TRBJ2-3	-	14	TRBV3-1/TRBV3-2	-	TGTGCCAGCAGCCCCCCCCGTGCGGCAGATACGCAGTATTTT	CASSPPRAADTQYF
TRBJ1-5	-	17	TRBV4-3	-	TGCGCCAGCAGCCAAGATCTCGGGATTCATAGCAATCAGCCCCAGCATTTT	CASSQDLGIHSNQPQHF